This T cell receptor beta chain was sequenced during a study of cytomegalovirus exposure and HLA in healthy donors. Study details: From approximately 170 million T cells, an earlier analysis saw 110 million or so unique TCR beta sequences. Study-level points and caveats: Researchers reported in a later analysis that a missense DCLRE1C variant was tied to TCR beta V- and J-gene trimming. Researchers left out some V segments, among them TRBV6-2 and TRBV6-3, as indistinguishable. Presence/absence analyses treated sequencing depth as roughly uniform across donors.

PCR amplification relied on 60 Vbeta primers (plus 13 Jbeta primers). Repertoires were generated with immunoSEQ multiplex PCR, while TCRdb's copy carries only in-frame clones and drops some. The table has under 150,000 clones, 81% seen once. The CDR3 runs 15 residues. The ends lost 3 bases at V and 6 bases at J; junction bases unmatched: 11. Germline V gene lookup returns CDR1 GTSNPN and CDR2 SVGIG (reference sequence). On this clone: Its specificity is not known.

This sequence joins TRBV30 and TRBJ2-4; TRBD1 matches at 7 bases. The receptor comes from a young man in good health and CMV-seronegative. Sequencing was done on a sample of PBMCs. The CDR3 region is CAWRASGQSLNIQYF. The CDR3 DNA is TGTGCCTGGAGAGCCTCGGGACAGTCCTTAAACATTCAGTACTTC. The whole variable domain, filled in from reference TRBV30 and TRBJ2-4, reads SQTIHQWPATLVQPVGSPLSLECTVEGTSNPNLYWYRQAAGRGLQLLFYSVGIGQISSEVPQNLSASRPQDRQFILSSKKLLLSDSGFYLCAWRASGQSLNIQYFGAGTRLSVL.